The 21 T cell receptor beta chains below come from one sample, sequenced in a study of T cell repertoires in cytomegalovirus infection. Their antigens remain unidentified. TCRdb called the reads again in MiXCR, with one record for every CDR3 protein. The table has tens of thousands of distinct CDR3 sequences, 20% to 25% seen once. Sequenced material: CD8+ T cells from cultured PBMCs, taken from culture after CMV antigen stimulation. The receptor source for this set is a human donor in good health (CMV status not recorded). Some clones in this sample may be carry-over from other donors' samples.

This clonotype occurred many times. V usage is TRBV6-5 and J usage is TRBJ2-7; D is unclear. V was clipped by 2 bases and J by 5 bases, with 10 bases between them. Germline values: CDR1 MNHEY, CDR2 SVGAGI. The CDR3 covers 13 residues. The CDR3 sequence is CASSYEGFDEQYF. DNA of the CDR3: TGTGCCAGCAGTTACGAAGGGTTCGACGAGCAGTACTTC.

The genes are TRBV4-2 and TRBJ2-1; D uncertain. CDR3 length: 12 amino acids. V dropped 3 bases and J dropped 7 bases, with 7 bases sitting between them. Germline CDR1 reads LGHNA; CDR2 reads YNFKEQ. CDR3 residues: CASSHLQNEQFF. Here the CDR3 DNA reads TGTGCCAGCAGCCACCTGCAAAATGAGCAGTTCTTC.

The gene calls are TRBV27 and TRBJ1-4; D unresolved. The CDR3 spans 14 residues. Trimming cost V 1 base and J 7 bases, with 10 bases left between them. Germline V gives CDR1 MNHEY, CDR2 SMNVEV (reference sequence). CDR3 sequence reads: CASSLLGSGEKLFF. Here the CDR3 DNA reads TGTGCCAGCAGTTTATTGGGTTCCGGTGAAAAACTGTTTTTT.

This clonotype has at least ten counts. The chain links TRBV7-2 to TRBJ2-3; D is unresolved. Trimming cost V 5 bases and J 2 bases, with 11 bases left between them. Germline V gives CDR1 SGHTA, CDR2 FQGNSA. The CDR3 length is 14 residues. In DNA form, the CDR3 reads TGTGCCAGCAGCCCCAGCCGGACCACAGATACGCAGTATTTT. Its protein is CASSPSRTTDTQYF.

This clonotype was seen a handful of times. The V call is TRBV6-2 or TRBV6-3, the J call TRBJ2-6, with 11 bases matching TRBD1. Germline trimming cut 2 bases from V and 4 bases from J; bases unmatched to any gene: 4. The CDR3 runs to 17 residues. From germline, CDR1 is MNHEY and CDR2 SVGEGT. This chain's CDR3 is CASSYGQGATGANVLTF. The DNA of the CDR3 is TGTGCCAGCAGTTACGGACAGGGGGCCACAGGGGCCAACGTCCTGACTTTC.

This clonotype was observed a handful of times. Written as DNA, the CDR3 is TGTGCCAGCAGCTCGACAGGGCTGAACACCGGGGAGCTGTTTTTT. Its translation is CASSSTGLNTGELFF. The chain couples TRBV7-9 to TRBJ2-2, with TRBD1 matching 7 bases. The CDR3 covers 15 residues. CDR1 is SEHNR, CDR2 FQNEAQ, per germline (reference sequence). V shed 4 bases and J 1 base; nucleotides not matched to a gene: 3.

This clonotype was seen a few times. The chain combines TRBV7-2 with TRBJ1-4, with 8 bases that match TRBD1. CDR3 length: 14 amino acids. Germline trimming cut 5 bases from V and 3 bases from J; bases unmatched to any gene: 2. Per germline, CDR1 SGHTA and CDR2 FQGNSA. The CDR3 bases are TGTGCCAGCAGCCGGACAGGGCCTAATGAAAAACTGTTTTTT. It translates to CASSRTGPNEKLFF.

This clonotype showed up just a few times. The chain joins TRBV20-1 to TRBJ2-1; TRBD2 agrees at 10 bases. With V trimmed by 3 bases and J by 1 base, 6 bases remained unmatched. CDR1 is DFQATT and CDR2 is SNEGSKA in the germline V gene (reference sequence). CDR3 size: 16 residues. CDR3 region: CSASQAGGKSYNEQFF. CDR3 bases: TGCAGTGCTAGCCAAGCGGGGGGGAAGTCCTACAATGAGCAGTTCTTC.

The gene calls are TRBV7-9 and TRBJ1-1; TRBD1 agrees at 8 bases. Germline CDR1 is SEHNR and CDR2 is FQNEAQ (reference sequence). The CDR3 runs to 15 residues. J was trimmed by 5 bases and V by 1 base; bases with no gene match: 6. The CDR3 reads CASSLETGAGTEAFF. As DNA, the CDR3 is TGTGCCAGCAGCTTAGAGACAGGGGCAGGGACTGAAGCTTTCTTT. Drawing the rest from reference TRBV7-9 and TRBJ1-1, the complete variable domain is DTGVSQNPRHKITKRGQNVTFRCDPISEHNRLYWYRQTLGQGPEFLTYFQNEAQLEKSRLLSDRFSAERPKGSFSTLEIQRTEQGDSAMYLCASSLETGAGTEAFFGQGTRLTVV.

The V call is TRBV7-8, the J call TRBJ1-1; 7 bases fit TRBD1. The CDR3 contains 14 residues. The V gene's germline CDR1 is SGHVS and CDR2 FQNEAQ. Trimming removed 10 bases from V and 4 bases from J; junction bases left unmatched: 12. The CDR3 spells CAITKGGGSTEAFF. CDR3 sequence (DNA): TGTGCCATCACCAAAGGGGGCGGGAGCACTGAAGCTTTCTTT.

This clonotype was recorded a few times. The rearrangement joins TRBV30 to TRBJ1-1; tentative D call: TRBD1 (5 bases). CDR1 and CDR2 (germline): GTSNPN, SVGIG (reference sequence). V was cut by 0 bases and J by 0 bases, with 8 bases left in between. The CDR3 has 14 amino acids. CDR3 bases: TGTGCCTGGAGTGTACAGGTATTGAACACTGAAGCTTTCTTT. Encoded protein: CAWSVQVLNTEAFF.

This clonotype was detected a few times. This chain connects TRBV15 to TRBJ1-3; D is ambiguous. V was pared by 5 bases and J by 0 bases, with 11 bases between. Looked up from germline, CDR1 is LNHNV and CDR2 is YYDKDF (reference sequence). This CDR3 is 15 amino acids long. CDR3 bases: TGTGCCACCAGCGAACCCCCCCTCTCTGGAAACACCATATATTTT. Translation gives CATSEPPLSGNTIYF.

This chain connects TRBV4-1 to TRBJ2-1; a weak D match, TRBD1 (6 bases). V lost 2 bases, J lost 2 bases, and 16 bases lay in between. This CDR3 spans 17 amino acids. CDR1 MGHRA and CDR2 YSYEKL come from the germline V gene. The CDR3 DNA is TGCGCCAGCAGCCAATTGGGGGCAGGGGTTGCCTACAATGAGCAGTTCTTC. Its protein is CASSQLGAGVAYNEQFF.

The chain links TRBV7-6 to TRBJ1-2, with a weak D call TRBD1 (6 bases). CDR1 and CDR2 from the germline V gene are SGHVS and FNYEAQ. The CDR3 consists of 14 residues. V was clipped by 3 bases and J by 6 bases, with 14 bases between them. DNA of the CDR3: TGTGCCAGCAGCTTGACAGGCCGGGGCGATGGCTACACCTTC. It translates to CASSLTGRGDGYTF.

This clonotype was recorded a few times. CDR3 loop: CASSMMGTGASYGYTF. CDR3 DNA: TGTGCCAGTAGTATGATGGGAACAGGCGCTTCCTATGGCTACACCTTC. This chain connects TRBV19 to TRBJ1-2, with D maybe TRBD1 (5 bases). V gave up 3 bases and J gave up 4 bases, with 18 bases separating them. The CDR3 is 16 amino acids. The germline CDR1 and CDR2 sequences are LNHDA and SQIVND (reference sequence).

This sequence joins TRBV7-2 and TRBJ1-2, with 8 nucleotides matching TRBD1. The germline V gene encodes CDR1 SGHTA and CDR2 FQGNSA. Trimming took 1 base from V and 14 from J; bases not matched to a gene: 9. This CDR3 comprises 13 residues. The CDR3 sequence is CASSLVGWDRPTF. CDR3 in DNA: TGTGCCAGCAGCTTAGTCGGTTGGGACAGGCCTACCTTC.

In its sample, this clonotype was seen a few times. CDR3 protein: CASSNKLGTNEQFF. The CDR3 DNA follows: TGTGCCAGCAGTAACAAGCTGGGGACCAATGAGCAGTTCTTC. The rearrangement joins TRBV7-2 to TRBJ2-1; D tentatively fits TRBD1 or TRBD2 (5 bases each). CDR1 is SGHTA, CDR2 FQGNSA, per germline. V lost 6 bases to trimming and J lost 6 bases, with 15 bases between them. This CDR3 has 14 amino acids.

This clonotype came up a few times. The chain links TRBV11-1 to TRBJ2-7, with D uncertain. Germline values: CDR1 SGHAT, CDR2 FQDESV (reference sequence). The V end lost 3 bases, the J end lost 4 bases, and 10 bases lay between the germline ends. This CDR3 has 13 residues. In DNA form, the CDR3 reads TGTGCCAGCAGCTTTAAAGGTTATTACGAGCAGTACTTC. The encoded protein is CASSFKGYYEQYF.

This clonotype has a handful of counts. J is TRBJ2-7 and V is TRBV7-8, with TRBD1 as a possible D gene (5 bases). Germline CDR1 is SGHVS and CDR2 is FQNEAQ. The CDR3 length is 16 residues. The V and J ends lost 2 bases and 4 bases respectively, with 18 bases between them. The DNA of the CDR3 is TGTGCCAGCAGCTTATTCGCTGGCAAGGGGCAGTACGAGCAGTACTTC. Its protein is CASSLFAGKGQYEQYF. Complete variable domain (other parts from reference TRBV7-8 and TRBJ2-7): GAGVSQSPRYKVAKRGQDVALRCDPISGHVSLFWYQQALGQGPEFLTYFQNEAQLDKSGLPSDRFFAERPEGSVSTLKIQRTQQEDSAVYLCASSLFAGKGQYEQYFGPGTRLTVT.

V usage is TRBV7-2 and J usage is TRBJ1-3; D is uncertain. V lost 0 bases to trimming and J lost 0 bases, with 6 bases between them. Germline V gene sequence: CDR1 SGHTA, CDR2 FQGNSA. The CDR3 is 15 residues long. CDR3: CASSLASVSGNTIYF. The CDR3 bases are TGTGCCAGCAGCTTAGCTTCCGTCTCTGGAAACACCATATATTTT. Combining the CDR3 with reference TRBV7-2 and TRBJ1-3 gives the whole variable domain GAGVSQSPSNKVTEKGKDVELRCDPISGHTALYWYRQSLGQGLEFLIYFQGNSAPDKSGLPSDRFSAERTGGSVSTLTIQRTQQEDSAVYLCASSLASVSGNTIYFGEGSWLTVV.

The chain employs TRBV9 and TRBJ2-3; the match to TRBD2 covers 13 bases. This CDR3 has 17 amino acids. Germline-derived CDR1 and CDR2 are SGDLS and YYNGEE. Trimming removed 1 base from V and 3 bases from J; junction bases left unmatched: 5. CDR3 residues: CASSVSSGLAGTDTQYF. CDR3 in DNA: TGTGCCAGCAGCGTATCCTCGGGACTAGCGGGAACAGATACGCAGTATTTT.